One T cell receptor beta chain is described in this entry. This sample is drawn from a study of T cell changes during pregnancy in multiple sclerosis. Libraries were prepared by immunoSEQ multiplex PCR; TCRdb keeps only in-frame clonotypes and omits some of them. The sample has about 64,000 clones, around 96% seen once; the top ten hold 2% to 2.5%. V was cut by 2 bases and J by 6 bases, with 15 bases left in between. Germline values: CDR1 MNHEY, CDR2 SVGAGI. This CDR3 spans 15 amino acids. This chain connects TRBV6-5 to TRBJ2-3, with D possibly being TRBD2 (5 bases). Sequencing used CD8+ T cells from peripheral blood mononuclear cells, obtained after pregnancy. This receptor was taken from a female donor with multiple sclerosis, enrolled in a pregnancy study. Written as DNA, the CDR3 is TGTGCCAGCAGTTACACCTCGGACTGGGCGGATACGCAGTATTTT. It is translated as CASSYTSDWADTQYF.